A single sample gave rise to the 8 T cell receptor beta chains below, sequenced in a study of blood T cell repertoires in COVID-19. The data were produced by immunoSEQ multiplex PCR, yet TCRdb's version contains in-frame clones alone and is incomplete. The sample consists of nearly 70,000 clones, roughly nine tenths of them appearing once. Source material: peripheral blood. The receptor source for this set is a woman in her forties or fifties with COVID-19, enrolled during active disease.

DNA for the CDR3: TGTGCCAGCAGCTCGACTAGCGGGCTTGACTACGAGCAGTACTTC. Its protein product is CASSSTSGLDYEQYF. V usage is TRBV11-2 and J usage is TRBJ2-7; 10 nucleotides line up with TRBD2. V dropped 4 bases and J dropped 3; count of bases not matched to a gene: 6. CDR3 length: 15 amino acids. Germline V gene lookup returns CDR1 SGHAT and CDR2 FQNNGV.

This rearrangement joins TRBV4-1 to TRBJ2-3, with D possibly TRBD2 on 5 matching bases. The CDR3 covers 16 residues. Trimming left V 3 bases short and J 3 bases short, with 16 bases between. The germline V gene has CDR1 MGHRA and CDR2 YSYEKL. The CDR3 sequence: CASSQPTRVQTDTQYF. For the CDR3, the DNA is TGCGCCAGCAGCCAGCCCACTAGAGTGCAGACAGATACGCAGTATTTT.

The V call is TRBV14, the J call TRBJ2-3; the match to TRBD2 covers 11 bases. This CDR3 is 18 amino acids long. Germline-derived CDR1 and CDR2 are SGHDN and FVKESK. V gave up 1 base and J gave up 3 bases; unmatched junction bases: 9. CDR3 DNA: TGTGCCAGCAGCCAAGGGCTTCTAGCGGGAGGCGGGACAGATACGCAGTATTTT. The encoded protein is CASSQGLLAGGGTDTQYF.

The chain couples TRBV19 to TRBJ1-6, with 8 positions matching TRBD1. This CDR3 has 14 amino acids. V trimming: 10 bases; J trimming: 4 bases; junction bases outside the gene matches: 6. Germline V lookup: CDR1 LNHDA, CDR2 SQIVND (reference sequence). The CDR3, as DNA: TGTGCCACCCGGACAGGGTCTTATAATTCACCCCTCCACTTT. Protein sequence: CATRTGSYNSPLHF.

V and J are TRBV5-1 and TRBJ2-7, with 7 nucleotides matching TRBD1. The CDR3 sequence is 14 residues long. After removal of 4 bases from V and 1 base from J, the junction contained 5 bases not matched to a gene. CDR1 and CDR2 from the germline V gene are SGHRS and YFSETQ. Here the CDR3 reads CASSPDRLSYEQYF. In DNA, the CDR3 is TGCGCCAGCAGCCCGGACAGGCTTTCCTACGAGCAGTACTTC.

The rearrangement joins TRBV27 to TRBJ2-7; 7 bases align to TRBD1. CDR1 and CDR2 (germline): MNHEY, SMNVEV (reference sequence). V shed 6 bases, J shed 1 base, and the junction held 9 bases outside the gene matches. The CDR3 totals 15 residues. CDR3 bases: TGTGCCAGCAGCCCACAGGGGAGAATATCCTACGAGCAGTACTTC. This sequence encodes CASSPQGRISYEQYF.

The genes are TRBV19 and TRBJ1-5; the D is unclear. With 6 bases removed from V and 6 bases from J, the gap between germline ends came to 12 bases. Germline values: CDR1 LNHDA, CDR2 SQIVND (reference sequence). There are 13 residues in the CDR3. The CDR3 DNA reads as TGTGCCAGTAGGGCTGACTTTATTCAGCCCCAGCATTTT. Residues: CASRADFIQPQHF.

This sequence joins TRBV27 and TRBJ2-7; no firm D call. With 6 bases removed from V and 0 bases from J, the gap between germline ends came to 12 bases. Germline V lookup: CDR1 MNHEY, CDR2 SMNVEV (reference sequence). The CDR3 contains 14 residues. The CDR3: CASSRIYSSYEQYF. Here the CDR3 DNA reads TGTGCCAGCAGCCGTATTTATAGCTCCTACGAGCAGTACTTC.